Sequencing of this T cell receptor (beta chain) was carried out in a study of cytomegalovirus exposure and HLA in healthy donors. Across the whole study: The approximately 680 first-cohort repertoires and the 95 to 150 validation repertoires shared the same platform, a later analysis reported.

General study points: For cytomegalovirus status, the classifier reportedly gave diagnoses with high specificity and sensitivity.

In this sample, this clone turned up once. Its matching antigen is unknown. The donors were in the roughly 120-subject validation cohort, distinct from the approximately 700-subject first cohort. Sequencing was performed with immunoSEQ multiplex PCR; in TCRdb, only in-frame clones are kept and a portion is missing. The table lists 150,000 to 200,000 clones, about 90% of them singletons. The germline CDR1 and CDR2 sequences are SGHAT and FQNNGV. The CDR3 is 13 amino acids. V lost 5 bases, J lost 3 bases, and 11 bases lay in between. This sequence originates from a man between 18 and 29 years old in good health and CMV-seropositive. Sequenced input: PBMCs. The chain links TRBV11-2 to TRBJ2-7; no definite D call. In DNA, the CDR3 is TGTGCCAGCAGCGTGGCTCCGAACTACGAGCAGTACTTC. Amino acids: CASSVAPNYEQYF.